What follows are 20 T cell receptor beta chains derived from one specimen sequenced in a study of blood T cell repertoires in COVID-19. Assay used: immunoSEQ multiplex PCR; TCRdb lists only in-frame clones, some missing. The sample contains roughly 170,000 clones, roughly nine tenths of which appear only once. Sequencing was done on a sample of peripheral blood. The receptors here all came from a man in his 70s with active or convalescent COVID-19.

The genes are TRBV3-1 (or the pseudogene TRBV3-2) and TRBJ1-2, with D uncertain. The CDR3 loop spans 12 amino acids. V gave up 1 base and J gave up 7 bases, with 7 bases separating them. Per germline, CDR1 LGHDT and CDR2 YNNKEL (reference sequence). The CDR3 DNA reads TGTGCCAGCAGCCAAGTCCGGGGTGGCTACACCTTC. Amino acid sequence: CASSQVRGGYTF.

V usage is TRBV3-1 (or the pseudogene TRBV3-2) and J usage is TRBJ2-3, with a weak D call TRBD2 (5 bases). Germline V gives CDR1 LGHDT, CDR2 YNNKEL (reference sequence). This CDR3 is built from 14 residues. Trimming took off 5 bases at V and 4 bases at J, with 13 bases between the two ends. The CDR3, as DNA: TGTGCCAGCAGCGGCCGGAGCGGCGCAGATACGCAGTATTTT. It translates to CASSGRSGADTQYF.

The rearrangement joins TRBV19 to TRBJ1-5; D may be TRBD1 (6 bases). Germline V gene lookup returns CDR1 LNHDA and CDR2 SQIVND (reference sequence). Trimming removed 2 bases at V and 4 bases at J, with 9 bases between. The CDR3 loop spans 14 amino acids. CDR3: CASSIWGPNQPQHF. The CDR3 DNA follows: TGTGCCAGTAGTATATGGGGGCCAAATCAGCCCCAGCATTTT.

This clone appeared once. This chain links TRBV4-3 with TRBJ1-1, with D uncertain. This CDR3 has 15 amino acids. V was pared by 0 bases and J by 4 bases, with 12 bases between. CDR1 is LGHNA, CDR2 YSLEER, per germline. The CDR3: CASSQDNGLRTEAFF. Here the CDR3 DNA reads TGCGCCAGCAGCCAAGATAACGGTCTGCGCACTGAAGCTTTCTTT.

This clone appeared a single time. The chain links TRBV5-1 to TRBJ1-6; a possible D gene is TRBD1 (6 bases). Per the germline V gene, CDR1 is SGHRS and CDR2 is YFSETQ. The CDR3 has 14 amino acids. Trimming took 4 bases from V and 7 from J, leaving 12 bases between them. The DNA for the CDR3 is TGCGCCAGCAGCCCACAGGGAACGAATTCACCCCTCCACTTT. It is translated as CASSPQGTNSPLHF.

J is TRBJ2-7 and V is TRBV28; 7 bases line up with TRBD2. Germline CDR1 is MDHEN and CDR2 is SYDVKM. The CDR3 runs to 14 residues. The ends lost 10 bases at V and 4 bases at J; junction bases unmatched: 13. DNA for the CDR3: TGTGCCACACGGCCGGGCGGGGGTCATTACGAGCAGTACTTC. Amino acids: CATRPGGGHYEQYF.

This sequence joins TRBV7-8 and TRBJ1-4; D is perhaps TRBD1 (6 bases). The CDR3 is 15 residues long. CDR1 and CDR2 from the germline V gene are SGHVS and FQNEAQ. The ends were cut back, 4 bases at V and 8 bases at J, with 17 bases in the middle. The CDR3 nucleotides read TGTGCCAGCAGCTCCAGAGGGGGGGCGCGCGAAAAACTGTTTTTT. Its protein is CASSSRGGAREKLFF.

This chain joins TRBV15 and TRBJ1-1; D is unresolved. CDR1 is LNHNV, CDR2 YYDKDF, per germline (reference sequence). V gave up 5 bases and J gave up 4 bases, with 14 bases separating them. CDR3 length: 14 residues. This CDR3 reads CATSPGMEITEAFF. CDR3 DNA sequence: TGTGCCACCAGCCCGGGGATGGAGATCACTGAAGCTTTCTTT.

This clone was recorded once. The gene calls are TRBV19 and TRBJ1-5; D uncertain. V lost 5 bases and J 0 bases, leaving 14 bases between the germline ends. The germline gives CDR1 LNHDA, CDR2 SQIVND (reference sequence). The CDR3 loop spans 16 amino acids. The CDR3 sequence: CASSLQAFYSNQPQHF. The DNA of the CDR3 is TGTGCCAGTAGTCTCCAGGCCTTCTATAGCAATCAGCCCCAGCATTTT.

J is TRBJ2-7 and V is TRBV5-1; weak D call: TRBD2 (5 bases). Germline V gene sequence: CDR1 SGHRS, CDR2 YFSETQ. Trimming removed 0 bases at V and 3 bases at J, with 16 bases between. The CDR3 runs to 16 residues. CDR3 amino acids: CASSLEGGPPFYEQYF. In DNA, the CDR3 is TGCGCCAGCAGCTTGGAGGGCGGGCCCCCTTTCTACGAGCAGTACTTC. Looking up the rest from reference TRBV5-1 and TRBJ2-7 gives the full variable domain: KAGVTQTPRYLIKTRGQQVTLSCSPISGHRSVSWYQQTPGQGLQFLFEYFSETQRNKGNFPGRFSGRQFSNSRSEMNVSTLELGDSALYLCASSLEGGPPFYEQYFGPGTRLTVT.

Here the CDR3 reads CASSIDPGLAGVETQYF. DNA for the CDR3: TGTGCCAGTAGTATAGATCCCGGACTAGCGGGAGTTGAGACCCAGTACTTC. The genes are TRBV19 and TRBJ2-5, with 13 bases fitting TRBD2. Germline CDR1 reads LNHDA; CDR2 reads SQIVND (reference sequence). V dropped 0 bases and J dropped 5; count of bases not matched to a gene: 6. This CDR3 is built from 17 residues.

This chain uses TRBV7-6 with TRBJ1-3, with D possibly TRBD1 on 6 matching bases. V shed 4 bases and J shed 2 bases, with 27 bases lying between them. Germline assignment: CDR1 SGHVS and CDR2 FNYEAQ. The CDR3 contains 20 residues. CDR3 residues: CASSSRWGRGIEETGNTIYF. The CDR3 DNA sequence: TGTGCCAGCAGCTCGAGGTGGGGGCGCGGAATTGAGGAAACTGGAAACACCATATATTTT.

The chain carries TRBV27 and TRBJ1-2; 8 bases map to TRBD1. The J segment lost 8 bases and the V segment lost 5 bases, leaving 10 bases of the junction unmatched. The germline gives CDR1 MNHEY, CDR2 SMNVEV (reference sequence). This CDR3 is 14 amino acids long. Here the CDR3 reads CASSGGTGGEGYTF. As DNA, the CDR3 is TGTGCCAGCAGTGGCGGGACAGGTGGGGAGGGCTACACCTTC.

The rearrangement links TRBV6-2 or TRBV6-3 to TRBJ2-3, with 12 bases identical to TRBD2. Unmatched junction bases numbered 13, after V lost 2 bases and J lost 10 bases. Germline V lookup: CDR1 MNHEY, CDR2 SVGEGT. This CDR3 region has 17 residues. The CDR3 DNA reads TGTGCCAGCAGTTACGGGTTTTCTAGCGGGAGGGCCGGTGCGCAGTATTTT. Its translation is CASSYGFSSGRAGAQYF.

The rearrangement joins TRBV10-1 to TRBJ2-1; 8 bases are a match to TRBD1. Unmatched junction bases numbered 4, after V lost 5 bases and J lost 7 bases. CDR1 is WNHNN and CDR2 is SYGVQD in the germline V gene (reference sequence). The CDR3 sequence is 13 residues long. CDR3: CASSWTGKNEQFF. The CDR3 coding sequence is TGCGCCAGCAGTTGGACAGGGAAGAATGAGCAGTTCTTC.

The rearrangement joins TRBV7-9 to TRBJ1-2; TRBD1 matches at 10 bases. The V segment lost 5 bases and the J segment 0 bases; nucleotides outside the gene matches: 3. Germline CDR1 reads SEHNR; CDR2 reads FQNEAQ (reference sequence). The CDR3 contains 15 residues. The CDR3 DNA reads TGTGCCAGCAGCCCGGGGACAGGGGCTAACTATGGCTACACCTTC. This gives the protein CASSPGTGANYGYTF.

The chain combines TRBV9 with TRBJ2-7; D might be TRBD1 (6 bases). Germline CDR1 and CDR2: SGDLS and YYNGEE. The CDR3 is 13 amino acids. V was clipped by 4 bases and J by 4 bases, with 12 bases between them. The CDR3 coding sequence is TGTGCCAGCAGCATCCAACAGGGATACGAGCAGTACTTC. This encodes CASSIQQGYEQYF.

This sequence joins TRBV7-2 and TRBJ2-4, with TRBD1 matching over 8 bases. CDR1 SGHTA and CDR2 FQGNSA come from the germline V gene. The CDR3 is made up of 16 amino acids. The ends lost 0 bases at V and 6 bases at J; junction bases unmatched: 7. The DNA of the CDR3 is TGTGCCAGCAGCTTAGCGCTAGGGACAGGCAGAAACATTCAGTACTTC. This encodes CASSLALGTGRNIQYF.

This chain connects TRBV7-2 to TRBJ1-2; D possibly corresponds to TRBD1 (5 bases). Between the trimmed V and J ends, which lost 4 bases and 4 bases, there was a span of 10 bases. The CDR3 contains 13 residues. Per germline, CDR1 SGHTA and CDR2 FQGNSA. CDR3 in amino acids: CASSSREGYGYTF. CDR3 DNA: TGTGCCAGCAGCTCCAGGGAAGGCTATGGCTACACCTTC.

The CDR3 loop is CSVDWRELGDTQYF. CDR3 DNA: TGCAGCGTTGATTGGCGGGAGCTGGGAGATACGCAGTATTTT. The chain carries TRBV29-1 and TRBJ2-3; 7 bases align to TRBD2. V was pared by 3 bases and J by 5 bases, with 8 bases of the junction left unmatched. Per germline, CDR1 SQVTM and CDR2 ANQGSEA. CDR3 length: 14 amino acids.